The clone carrying this T cell receptor beta chain has just a few counts. Antigen specificity is unknown. The authors prepared the TCRbeta library with unique molecular identifiers. MiXCR, applied by TCRdb to the PCR reads, yields one record per CDR3 protein. This sample carries about 310,000 distinct CDR3 sequences, over 20% of them seen once, and the ten largest clones take roughly 9.7%. The data originate from a study of T-cell reconstitution after alpha-beta-depleted transplantation in children. General observations from the study: A year had passed since transplant, and T-cell counts and diversity by then came mostly from newly produced T cells. Some patients showed high day-60 TCRbeta diversity, which derived from surviving recipient T cells and thymic progenitors. Several hundred rapidly expanded clones from non-depleted graft cells reportedly supplied alpha-beta T cells about two months post-transplant.

The TCR comes from a male patient between 5 and 17 years old who had a stem cell transplant for acute lymphoblastic leukemia, so the T cells may come from the graft donor. Sequences were derived from PBMCs, mostly from graft donor cells, sampled 180 days after TCRalphabeta/CD19-depleted stem cell transplant.

For the CDR3, the DNA is TGTGCCAGCAGCTTAGTGGGGGAAGGCACTGAAGCTTTCTTT. Amino acids: CASSLVGEGTEAFF. The V call is TRBV11-2, the J call TRBJ1-1; a weak D match, TRBD1 (5 bases). The ends were cut back, 1 base at V and 4 bases at J, with 10 bases in the middle. The CDR3 extends over 14 amino acids. CDR1 and CDR2 from the germline V gene are SGHAT and FQNNGV.